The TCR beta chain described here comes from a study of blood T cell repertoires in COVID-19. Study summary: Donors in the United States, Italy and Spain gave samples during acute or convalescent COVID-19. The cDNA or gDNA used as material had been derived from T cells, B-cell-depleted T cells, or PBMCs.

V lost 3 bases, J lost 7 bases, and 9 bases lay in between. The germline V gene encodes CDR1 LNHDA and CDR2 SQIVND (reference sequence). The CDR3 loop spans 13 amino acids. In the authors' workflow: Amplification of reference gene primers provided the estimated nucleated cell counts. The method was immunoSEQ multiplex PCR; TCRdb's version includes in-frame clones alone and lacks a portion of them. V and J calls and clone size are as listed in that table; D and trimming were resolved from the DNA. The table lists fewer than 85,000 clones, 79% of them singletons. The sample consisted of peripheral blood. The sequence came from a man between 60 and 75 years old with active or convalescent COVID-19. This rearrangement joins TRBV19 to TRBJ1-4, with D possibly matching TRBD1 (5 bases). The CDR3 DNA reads TGTGCCAGTAGTATGGGAGGGGTTGAAAAACTGTTTTTT. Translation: CASSMGGVEKLFF.